The entry below gives a single T cell receptor (beta chain) sequence along with its context. This entry is derived from a study of blood T cell repertoires in COVID-19. Individuals aged roughly 18 to 90 years were recruited from 24 US areas. Participants had their cohort set by participant-reported clinical history. The table came from immunoSEQ multiplex PCR; TCRdb's copy has only in-frame clones and leaves some out. This repertoire shows 150,000 to 200,000 clones, 88% found once; its top ten account for roughly 8.9%. The CDR3 is made up of 17 amino acids. Trimming at V came to 2 bases and at J to 6 bases, leaving 10 bases not matched to a gene. Germline V gene data show CDR1 as KGHSH and CDR2 as LQKENI.

Input material: PBMCs or T cells enriched from blood (not recorded which). V is TRBV18 and J is TRBJ2-2, with TRBD1 identical over 9 bases. The clonotype comes from a woman younger than 35 who had recovered from COVID-19. For the CDR3, the DNA is TGTGCCAGCTCACCAAGAAGTACAGGGGGCATCGCCGGGGAGCTGTTTTTT. This sequence encodes CASSPRSTGGIAGELFF.